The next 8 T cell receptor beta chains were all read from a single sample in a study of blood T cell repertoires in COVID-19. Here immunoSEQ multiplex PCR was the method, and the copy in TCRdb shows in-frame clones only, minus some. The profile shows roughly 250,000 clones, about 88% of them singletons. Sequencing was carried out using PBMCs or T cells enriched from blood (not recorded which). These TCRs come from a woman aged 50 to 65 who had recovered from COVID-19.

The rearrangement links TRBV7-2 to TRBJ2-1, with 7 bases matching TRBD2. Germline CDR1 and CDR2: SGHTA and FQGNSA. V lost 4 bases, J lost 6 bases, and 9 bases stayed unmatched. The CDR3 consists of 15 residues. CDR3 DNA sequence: TGTGCCAGCAGCTCGGGGGGACTTCAGATCAATGAGCAGTTCTTC. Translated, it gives CASSSGGLQINEQFF.

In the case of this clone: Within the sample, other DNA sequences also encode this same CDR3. CDR3 loop: CASSSLYEQYF. The CDR3 coding sequence is TGTGCCAGCAGTTCCTTATACGAGCAGTACTTC. J is TRBJ2-7 and V is TRBV12-3 or TRBV12-4, with D uncertain. The CDR3 consists of 11 residues. V was clipped by 4 bases and J by 4 bases, with 5 bases between them.

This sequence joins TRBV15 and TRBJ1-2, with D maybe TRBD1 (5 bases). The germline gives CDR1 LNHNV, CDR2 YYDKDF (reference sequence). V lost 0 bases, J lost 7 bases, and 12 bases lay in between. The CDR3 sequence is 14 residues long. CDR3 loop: CATSREGGGRGYTF. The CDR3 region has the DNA TGTGCCACCAGCAGAGAGGGGGGAGGTCGTGGCTACACCTTC.

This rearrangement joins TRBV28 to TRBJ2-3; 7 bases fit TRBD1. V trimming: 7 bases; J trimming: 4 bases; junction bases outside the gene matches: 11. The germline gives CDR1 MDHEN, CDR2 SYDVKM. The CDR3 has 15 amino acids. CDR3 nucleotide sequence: TGTGCCAGCAATCGGCAAAGGGGGCAATCAGATACGCAGTATTTT. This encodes CASNRQRGQSDTQYF.

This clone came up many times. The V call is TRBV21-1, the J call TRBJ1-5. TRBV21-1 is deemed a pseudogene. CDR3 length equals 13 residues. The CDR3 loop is CASSITQRGNQHF. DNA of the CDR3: TGTGCCAGCAGCATCACCCAACGGGGAAACCAGCATTTT.

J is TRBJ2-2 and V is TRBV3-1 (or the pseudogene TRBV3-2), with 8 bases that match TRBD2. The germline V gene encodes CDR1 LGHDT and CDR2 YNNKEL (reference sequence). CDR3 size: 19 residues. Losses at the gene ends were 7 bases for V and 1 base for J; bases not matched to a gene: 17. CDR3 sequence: CASTRGGGPSSRNTGELFF. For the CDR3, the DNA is TGTGCCAGCACCCGGGGGGGAGGGCCCTCTTCGAGGAACACCGGGGAGCTGTTTTTT.

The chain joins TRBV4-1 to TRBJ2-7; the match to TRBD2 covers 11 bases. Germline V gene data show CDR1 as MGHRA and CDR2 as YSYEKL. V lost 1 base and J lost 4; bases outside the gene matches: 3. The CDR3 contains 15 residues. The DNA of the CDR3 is TGCGCCAGCAGCCAAGTTTGGACTAGCGGGTACGAGCAGTACTTC. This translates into CASSQVWTSGYEQYF.

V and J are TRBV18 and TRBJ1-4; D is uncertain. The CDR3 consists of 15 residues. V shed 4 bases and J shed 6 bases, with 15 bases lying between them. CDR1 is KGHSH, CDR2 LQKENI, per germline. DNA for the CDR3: TGTGCCAGCTCACGAAGCCAACGCGGCGATGAAAAACTGTTTTTT. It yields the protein CASSRSQRGDEKLFF. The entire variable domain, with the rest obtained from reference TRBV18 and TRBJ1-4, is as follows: NAGVMQNPRHLVRRRGQEARLRCSPMKGHSHVYWYRQLPEEGLKFMVYLQKENIIDESGMPKERFSAEFPKEGPSILRIQQVVRGDSAAYFCASSRSQRGDEKLFFGSGTQLSVL.